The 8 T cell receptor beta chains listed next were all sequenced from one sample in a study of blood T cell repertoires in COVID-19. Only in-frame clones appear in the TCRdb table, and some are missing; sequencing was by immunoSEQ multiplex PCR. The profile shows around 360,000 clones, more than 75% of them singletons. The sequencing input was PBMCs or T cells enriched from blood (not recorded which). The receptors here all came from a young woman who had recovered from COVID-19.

The CDR3 DNA reads as TGTGCCAGCAGCCCTACCGACAGGGGGGAGACCCAGTACTTC. This translates into CASSPTDRGETQYF. The rearrangement links TRBV7-9 to TRBJ2-5; the match to TRBD1 covers 9 bases. The length of the CDR3 is 14 residues. V lost 5 bases and J lost 5; bases outside the gene matches: 6. Germline V gene lookup returns CDR1 SEHNR and CDR2 FQNEAQ (reference sequence).

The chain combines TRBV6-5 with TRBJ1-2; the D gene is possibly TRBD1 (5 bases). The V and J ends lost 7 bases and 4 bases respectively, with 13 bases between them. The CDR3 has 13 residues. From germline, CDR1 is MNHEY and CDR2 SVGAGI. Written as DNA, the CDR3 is TGTGCCAGCACCAATGGGGGGACCTATGGCTACACCTTC. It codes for CASTNGGTYGYTF.

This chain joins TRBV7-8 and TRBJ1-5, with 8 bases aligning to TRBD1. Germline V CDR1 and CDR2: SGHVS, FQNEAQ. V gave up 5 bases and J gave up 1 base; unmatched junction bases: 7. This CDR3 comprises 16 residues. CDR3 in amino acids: CASSLMDRASNQPQHF. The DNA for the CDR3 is TGTGCCAGCAGCCTCATGGACAGGGCCAGCAATCAGCCCCAGCATTTT.

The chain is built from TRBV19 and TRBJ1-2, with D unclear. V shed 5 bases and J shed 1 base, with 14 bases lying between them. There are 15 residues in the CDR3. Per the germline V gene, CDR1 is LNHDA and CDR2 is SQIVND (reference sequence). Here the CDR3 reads CASSVGHSINYGYTF. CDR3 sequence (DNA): TGTGCCAGTAGTGTGGGTCACAGCATTAACTATGGCTACACCTTC.

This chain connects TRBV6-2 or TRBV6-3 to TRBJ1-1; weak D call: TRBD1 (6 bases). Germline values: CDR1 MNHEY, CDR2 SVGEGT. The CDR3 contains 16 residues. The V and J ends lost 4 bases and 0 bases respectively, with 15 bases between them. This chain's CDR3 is CASSSYGQIMNTEAFF. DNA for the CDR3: TGTGCCAGCAGTTCTTACGGACAGATCATGAACACTGAAGCTTTCTTT.

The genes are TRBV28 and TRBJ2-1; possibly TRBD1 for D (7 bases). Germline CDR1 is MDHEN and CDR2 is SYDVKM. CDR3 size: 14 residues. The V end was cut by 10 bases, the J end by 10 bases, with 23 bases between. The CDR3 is CAIRPSTGAGEQFF. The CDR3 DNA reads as TGTGCCATCCGACCTAGTACAGGGGCGGGGGAGCAGTTCTTC.

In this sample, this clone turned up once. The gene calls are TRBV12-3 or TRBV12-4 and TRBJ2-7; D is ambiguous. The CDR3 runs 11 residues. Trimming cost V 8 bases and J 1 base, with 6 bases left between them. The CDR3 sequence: CASADSYEQYF. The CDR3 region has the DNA TGTGCCAGCGCAGATTCCTACGAGCAGTACTTC.

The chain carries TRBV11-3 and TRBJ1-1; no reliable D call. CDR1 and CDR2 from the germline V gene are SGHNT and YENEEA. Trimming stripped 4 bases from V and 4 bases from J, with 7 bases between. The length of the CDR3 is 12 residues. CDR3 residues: CASSSEGTEAFF. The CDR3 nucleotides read TGTGCCAGCAGCTCGGAGGGCACTGAAGCTTTCTTT.